This entry is about one T cell receptor (beta chain). In assigning cohorts, the study relied on participant-reported clinical history. Cohort 3 recovered donors had two negative PCRs, clearance, or symptom resolution. These data come from a study of blood T cell repertoires in COVID-19. Study-wide background: Acute-phase and convalescent COVID-19 samples originated in the United States, Italy and Spain.

In the authors' workflow: Estimation of nucleated cell counts relied on the amplification of reference gene primers. The protocol was immunoSEQ multiplex PCR, while the TCRdb copy is restricted to in-frame clones and leaves out a portion. Clone size and V and J calls were adopted from that table, with D and trimming inferred from the DNA. The sample has 200,000 to 250,000 clones, more than 75% seen once. The receptor's source is a woman in her forties or fifties who had recovered from COVID-19. The sequencing input was PBMCs or T cells enriched from blood (not recorded which).

The CDR3 coding sequence is TGCGCCAGCAGCCCGGGACAGGGACATTGGGGCTACACCTTC. This encodes CASSPGQGHWGYTF. The chain links TRBV5-1 to TRBJ1-2; TRBD1 aligns across 9 bases. Germline assignment: CDR1 SGHRS and CDR2 YFSETQ. The CDR3 extends over 14 amino acids. The J segment lost 8 bases and the V segment lost 4 bases, leaving 9 bases of the junction unmatched.